Listed here is a single T cell receptor (beta chain). Its antigen is still unknown. No per-base quality is available; no much larger clone lies one base away. The treatment or condition label on this specimen signifies: in vitro stimulation with specific CMV peptide epitopes to enrich CMV-specific T cells. The cysteine opens and the phenylalanine closes a CDR3 of 15 amino acids. Left in the record is the CDR3 DNA by itself, 45 bases read in frame from the first base. Trimming accounts for 6 bases at V and 0 bases at J, while the number of junction bases matched to no gene is 5. The sample comes from a study of T cell repertoires in cytomegalovirus infection (dated by TCRdb to between 2019 and 2020). Broadly, across the study: The peptide stimulations were aimed at well-studied HLA-B-restricted epitopes as well as recently identified HLA-C-restricted CMV epitopes, whose presentation resists viral immunomodulation. Donor HLA type was relevant to the analysis, because carriage of CMV infection together with the matching HLA type was indicated by public TCR beta signatures. Study-wide findings and limitations: In both this cohort and an independent approximately 370-donor cohort, the cumulative frequency of public TCR beta family members distinguished carriers of CMV infection plus the relevant HLA type. The ex vivo response was dominated by HLA-C-restricted CMV-specific TCR beta clonotypes, and the single most frequent clonotype in two of eight donors was supplied by these HLA-C-restricted clonotypes.

The sequencer was an Illumina HiSeq 1500. TCRdb handled the public reads itself, with Q25 trimming in fastp and clone calling in MiXCR, and kept productive beta chains. Identical CDR3 proteins give one entry, which carries the most common genes and DNA. Recorded for this sample are around 360,000 distinct CDR3 sequences; roughly 34% of them occurred a single time. The ten most abundant clones make up about 14% of the sample. This TCR was sampled from a human donor in good health (CMV status not recorded). Some clones in this sample may be carry-over from other donors' samples. Material: cultured PBMCs, obtained from culture after CMV antigen stimulation. The chain uses TRBV12-3 or TRBV12-4 and TRBJ1-2; TRBD1 aligns with 9 central bases. For the CDR3, the sequence is CASRHRTGANYGYTF. Read as DNA, the sequence is TGTGCCAGCAGACACCGGACAGGGGCTAACTATGGCTACACCTTC.